Shown below are 18 T cell receptor beta chains from a single sample sequenced in a study of shared clonotypes between healthy human individuals. TCRdb keeps only in-frame clones here, not all; method: immunoSEQ multiplex PCR. The repertoire holds roughly 700,000 clones, with approximately 79% as singletons. The sample comprised memory CD4+ T cells sorted from blood. As to subset: CD45RA-negative fraction. Source of these receptors: a young woman in good health.

As for this clone: One base away lies a much larger clone, so this may be a sequencing read error. This chain joins TRBV6-8 and TRBJ2-7; the D is unclear. The germline V and J ends were trimmed by 6 bases and 0 bases, with 3 bases remaining between them. Looked up from germline, CDR1 is MNHGY and CDR2 is SAAAGT. This CDR3 is built from 11 residues. This CDR3 is CASSPSYEQYF. In DNA, the CDR3 is TGTGCCAGCAGCCCCTCCTACGAGCAGTACTTC.

This clone is a singleton in its sample. A far larger clone is off by one base, so a read error is likely. V is TRBV7-8 and J is TRBJ1-1, with D possibly matching TRBD1 (5 bases). CDR1 SGHVS and CDR2 FQNEAQ come from the germline V gene. CDR3 length: 14 amino acids. Trimming shortened V by 2 bases and J by 1 base, and 8 bases separated the two germline ends. CDR3 amino acids: CASSLQGRNTEAFF. The CDR3 DNA reads TGTGCCAGCAGCTTACAGGGCCGGAACACTGAAGCTTTCTTT. The full variable domain, completed using reference TRBV7-8 and TRBJ1-1, is GAGVSQSPRYKVAKRGQDVALRCDPISGHVSLFWYQQALGQGPEFLTYFQNEAQLDKSGLPSDRFFAERPEGSVSTLKIQRTQQEDSAVYLCASSLQGRNTEAFFGQGTRLTVV.

J is TRBJ2-5 and V is TRBV6-5; maybe TRBD2 (5 bases). The CDR3 loop spans 12 amino acids. Germline V gene sequence: CDR1 MNHEY, CDR2 SVGAGI. Trimming removed 11 bases at V and 7 bases at J, with 17 bases between. CDR3 nucleotides: TGTGCCGTGGTGTCGAACGCGGGGACCCAGTACTTC. Its protein is CAVVSNAGTQYF.

This clone appeared once. Here the CDR3 reads CASSTPGTANYEQYF. In nucleotides, the CDR3 is TGCGCCAGCAGCACACCCGGGACCGCTAACTACGAGCAGTACTTC. V gene TRBV5-1 combines with J gene TRBJ2-7; possibly TRBD1 or TRBD2 for D (5 bases each). Germline values: CDR1 SGHRS, CDR2 YFSETQ. The CDR3 totals 15 residues. Trimming removed 4 bases at V and 3 bases at J, with 17 bases between.

The rearrangement uses TRBV28 and TRBJ2-7; unclear D gene. CDR3 length: 11 residues. The germline V gene has CDR1 MDHEN and CDR2 SYDVKM. Trimming shortened V by 6 bases and J by 6 bases, and 9 bases separated the two germline ends. The CDR3 nucleotides read TGTGCCAGCAGCCAATGGTTCGAGCAGTACTTC. Translated, it gives CASSQWFEQYF.

The chain joins TRBV5-1 to TRBJ2-7; D is perhaps TRBD2 (5 bases). Germline lookup yields CDR1 SGHRS and CDR2 YFSETQ. CDR3 length: 17 residues. Trimming cost V 0 bases and J 2 bases, with 18 bases left between them. As DNA, the CDR3 is TGCGCCAGCAGCTTGGATCGTACAGACTATAATACCTACGAGCAGTACTTC. This translates into CASSLDRTDYNTYEQYF. The variable domain in full, with the rest retrieved from reference TRBV5-1 and TRBJ2-7, is KAGVTQTPRYLIKTRGQQVTLSCSPISGHRSVSWYQQTPGQGLQFLFEYFSETQRNKGNFPGRFSGRQFSNSRSEMNVSTLELGDSALYLCASSLDRTDYNTYEQYFGPGTRLTVT.

This clone was seen just once. This rearrangement joins TRBV14 to TRBJ2-4, with D uncertain. Germline CDR1 and CDR2: SGHDN and FVKESK. CDR3 length equals 13 residues. V gave up 1 base and J gave up 4 bases, with 5 bases separating them. CDR3 residues: CASSQARKNIQYF. The CDR3 nucleotides are TGTGCCAGCAGCCAAGCCAGGAAAAACATTCAGTACTTC.

In this sample, this clone turned up a few times. V is TRBV5-1 and J is TRBJ1-3; D ambiguous. Trimming took off 2 bases at V and 0 bases at J, with 0 bases between the two ends. In germline, CDR1 is SGHRS, CDR2 YFSETQ. This CDR3 has 12 residues. CDR3 sequence: CASSFSGNTIYF. The CDR3 DNA follows: TGCGCCAGCAGCTTCTCTGGAAACACCATATATTTT.

This clone has a single count. The CDR3 loop reads CASSQDLAVSYNEQFF. Here the CDR3 DNA reads TGTGCCAGCAGCCAAGATCTCGCGGTCTCCTACAATGAGCAGTTCTTC. This sequence joins TRBV4-2 and TRBJ2-1; D not certain. CDR1 is LGHNA, CDR2 YNFKEQ, per germline. This CDR3 has 16 residues. The V and J ends lost 0 bases and 0 bases respectively, with 9 bases between them.

The chain combines TRBV5-1 with TRBJ2-6; possible D gene TRBD1, 6 bases. V shed 4 bases and J shed 0 bases, with 11 bases lying between them. The CDR3 runs 16 residues. The germline CDR1 and CDR2 sequences are SGHRS and YFSETQ. The chain's CDR3 is CASSPGDISGANVLTF. The CDR3 bases are TGCGCCAGCAGCCCCGGGGACATCTCTGGGGCCAACGTCCTGACTTTC.

V usage is TRBV28 and J usage is TRBJ2-3; 9 bases fit TRBD2. The length of the CDR3 is 16 residues. V lost 4 bases and J lost 4; bases outside the gene matches: 9. CDR1 and CDR2 from the germline V gene are MDHEN and SYDVKM. The CDR3 loop is CASSYASGKGADTQYF. The CDR3 coding sequence is TGTGCCAGCAGTTATGCTAGCGGGAAAGGTGCAGATACGCAGTATTTT.

This chain's CDR3 is CASSLTVQRIYNEQFF. The CDR3 nucleotides read TGTGCCAGCAGCTTAACGGTCCAGCGAATATACAATGAGCAGTTCTTC. V is TRBV7-9 and J is TRBJ2-1; D call uncertain. Trimming removed 2 bases at V and 4 bases at J, with 15 bases between. Germline-derived CDR1 and CDR2 are SEHNR and FQNEAQ (reference sequence). This CDR3 region has 16 residues.

CDR3 nucleotide sequence: TGTGCCAGTAGTATCGGGCAGGGACATGGCTACACCTTC. It translates to CASSIGQGHGYTF. The chain recombines TRBV19 with TRBJ1-2, with D possibly being TRBD1 (5 bases). The CDR3 sequence is 13 residues long. Germline V gives CDR1 LNHDA, CDR2 SQIVND (reference sequence). Between the trimmed V and J ends, which lost 3 bases and 6 bases, there was a span of 11 bases.

The chain links TRBV25-1 to TRBJ2-3; TRBD1 matches at 11 bases. Germline loops: CDR1 MGHDK, CDR2 SYGVNS. Trimming at V came to 1 base and at J to 9 bases, leaving 6 bases not matched to a gene. The length of the CDR3 is 15 residues. The CDR3 DNA follows: TGTGCCAGCAGTGAATTTGGACAGGGGGCAGGAACGCAGTATTTT. Translation gives CASSEFGQGAGTQYF.

The chain carries TRBV28 and TRBJ1-5; 7 bases match TRBD1. CDR1 and CDR2 from the germline V gene are MDHEN and SYDVKM. Trimming at V came to 7 bases and at J to 7 bases, leaving 13 bases not matched to a gene. This CDR3 is built from 15 residues. Written as DNA, the CDR3 is TGTGCCAGCAAGGGGGGAGACAGGGTCGTGCAGCCCCAGCATTTT. This encodes CASKGGDRVVQPQHF.

The genes are TRBV10-3 and TRBJ2-7; 7 nucleotides agree with TRBD1. With V trimmed by 4 bases and J by 6 bases, 6 bases remained unmatched. This CDR3 has 13 residues. Per germline, CDR1 ENHRY and CDR2 SYGVKD. The CDR3 here is CAISGQGLSEQYF. DNA of the CDR3: TGTGCCATCAGTGGACAGGGTTTAAGCGAGCAGTACTTC.

The CDR3 here is CATSRRTSGNYEQYF. CDR3 bases: TGTGCCACCAGCAGAAGGACTAGCGGGAACTACGAGCAGTACTTC. The gene calls are TRBV15 and TRBJ2-7; TRBD2 aligns across 12 bases. CDR1 LNHNV and CDR2 YYDKDF come from the germline V gene (reference sequence). The CDR3 consists of 15 residues. J lost 3 bases, V lost 2 bases, and 2 bases had no gene match.

The chain joins TRBV7-9 to TRBJ2-3; D not resolved. The CDR3 runs 12 residues. The germline gives CDR1 SEHNR, CDR2 FQNEAQ (reference sequence). V dropped 3 bases and J dropped 5 bases, with 6 bases sitting between them. This chain's CDR3 is CASSLTGDTQYF. CDR3 DNA: TGTGCCAGCAGCTTGACCGGAGATACGCAGTATTTT.